The clone carrying this T cell receptor (beta chain) appeared many times. This entry is derived from a study of CD8 T cells in ankylosing spondylitis. TCRdb called the 5' RACE reads again in MiXCR, with one record for every CDR3 protein. The table shows some 180,000 distinct CDR3 sequences, with approximately 18% occurring only once. V dropped 0 bases and J dropped 0; count of bases not matched to a gene: 4. Germline lookup yields CDR1 SGHRS and CDR2 YFSETQ. CDR3 length: 17 residues. The clonotype originates from a male donor between 5 and 35 years old with ankylosing spondylitis or in good health (not recorded which). The sequenced sample consisted of blood, either unsorted or a sorted T cell fraction (not recorded which). The chain carries TRBV5-1 and TRBJ2-1; 9 nucleotides agree with TRBD1. This CDR3 reads CASSLAGQGLSYNEQFF. The DNA for the CDR3 is TGCGCCAGCAGCTTGGCGGGACAGGGCCTCTCCTACAATGAGCAGTTCTTC.